This is a list of T cell receptor beta chains from one sample in a study of T cells in Graves' hyperthyroidism and ophthalmopathy. Each CDR3 protein is one row after TCRdb ran MiXCR on the multiplex PCR reads. This sample has fewer than 300,000 distinct CDR3 sequences; less than 30% occur once, and the top ten carry approximately 30%. The sample was blood. The origin of the receptors is a man aged 35 to 55 with Graves' hyperthyroidism that later progressed to Graves' ophthalmopathy. The CDR3 runs from the conserved cysteine through the conserved F or W. A D gene is named only where the DNA matches it firmly. Clone size is stated in some rows and not others, as once, few, many or a class when expanded.

>15|.|TRBJ1-1|.|TRBV12-3/TRBV12-4
TGTGCCAGCAGCGTCCGCGCAGGGAGTGGCACTGAAGCTTTCTTT
CASSVRAGSGTEAFF
>11|many|TRBJ2-5|.|TRBV7-3
TGTGCCTACAGCAGCCAAGAGACCCAGTACTTC
CAYSSQETQYF
>13|.|TRBJ2-2|.|TRBV7-3
TGTGCCAGCAGCAAGGATAACACCGGGGAGCTGTTTTTT
CASSKDNTGELFF
>14|many|TRBJ2-7|.|TRBV12-3/TRBV12-4
TGTGCCAGCAGCCGAGGGCCTGACAGTTACGAGCAGTACTTC
CASSRGPDSYEQYF
>13|many|TRBJ2-7|.|TRBV12-3/TRBV12-4
TGTGCCAGCTCCCTGCGGGGAGGCCACGAGCAGTACTTC
CASSLRGGHEQYF
>13|many|TRBJ1-5|TRBD1|TRBV28
TGTGCCATCCGGACAGGGGGAGTTCAGCCCCAGCATTTT
CAIRTGGVQPQHF
>18|many|TRBJ1-5|.|TRBV20-1
TGCAGTGCTAGACCCAGCCGGTACTCCAGCCGTCAGGATCAGCCCCAGCATTTT
CSARPSRYSSRQDQPQHF
>13|.|TRBJ1-5|.|TRBV29-1
TGCAGCGTCGGGTACGGTCTCGATCAGCCCCAGCATTTT
CSVGYGLDQPQHF
>14|few|TRBJ2-7|.|TRBV6-5
TGTGCCAGCAGTTCACAACGGGGAAGCTACGAGCAGTACTTC
CASSSQRGSYEQYF
>14|few|TRBJ2-1|TRBD2|TRBV20-1
TGCAGTGCCAGGACTAGCGGGATATTGGATGAGCAGTTCTTC
CSARTSGILDEQFF
>11|many|TRBJ1-2|TRBD1|TRBV3-1
TGTGCCAGCAGCCACACAGGGGCCTACACCTTC
CASSHTGAYTF
>17|.|TRBJ1-5|.|TRBV12-3/TRBV12-4
TGTGCCAGCAGTTTAGCATCGGGGGGTTATAGCAATCAGCCCCAGCATTTT
CASSLASGGYSNQPQHF
>15|many|TRBJ2-7|TRBD1|TRBV27
TGTGCCAGCAGTGGAAGACAGGGTACCCGTGGGGAGCAGTACTTC
CASSGRQGTRGEQYF
>13|many|TRBJ2-5|.|TRBV6-5
TGTGCCAGCAGTTACCAGCGGCAAGAGACCCAGTACTTC
CASSYQRQETQYF
>13|.|TRBJ2-7|.|TRBV15
TGTGCCACCTCCCCTGGGGGCCTTTACGAGCAGTACTTC
CATSPGGLYEQYF
>15|.|TRBJ2-4|TRBD2|TRBV11-2
TGTGCCAGCAGCTTAGGGGTAGCGGGAGTAAACATTCAGTACTTC
CASSLGVAGVNIQYF
>15|many|TRBJ1-1|.|TRBV15
TGTGCCACCAGTGTGTCGGGGAAACTACGGACTGAAGCTTTCTTT
CATSVSGKLRTEAFF
>18|few|TRBJ1-4|.|TRBV6-1
TGTGCCAGCAGTGAAGCCGGCAGAAAAGAAGCAACTAATGAAAAACTGTTTTTT
CASSEAGRKEATNEKLFF
>14|few|TRBJ1-2|TRBD1|TRBV7-2
TGTGCCAGCAGCACAAACAGGGGTTCCTATGGCTACACCTTC
CASSTNRGSYGYTF
>13|many|TRBJ1-5|.|TRBV2
TGTGCCACCCAGGGAGAGGGCAATCAGCCCCAGCATTTT
CATQGEGNQPQHF
>15|many|TRBJ1-2|.|TRBV28
TGTGCCAGCACAGGGACTGAGTGGACTAACTATGGCTACACCTTC
CASTGTEWTNYGYTF
>15|many|TRBJ1-2|.|TRBV5-1
TGCGCCAGCAGCCTACTAGCCGGGACGGCCTATGGCTACACCTTC
CASSLLAGTAYGYTF
>14|many|TRBJ1-1|.|TRBV12-5
TGTGCTAGTGGTTTGGACGGTCTGAACACTGAAGCTTTCTTT
CASGLDGLNTEAFF
>14|.|TRBJ2-5|.|TRBV6-2/TRBV6-3
TGTGCCAGCAGTTTTCGGGTCCTACAAGAGACCCAGTACTTC
CASSFRVLQETQYF
>16|many|TRBJ2-7|.|TRBV10-3
TGTGCCATCAGTGAGGATTTAGAAAAAAGCTCCTACGAGCAGTACTTC
CAISEDLEKSSYEQYF
>16|.|TRBJ2-5|TRBD1|TRBV6-5
TGTGCCAGCAGTTACCCTGGACAGGGGCGTCAAGAGACCCAGTACTTC
CASSYPGQGRQETQYF
>13|many|TRBJ2-5|TRBD1|TRBV24-1
TGTGCCCCCATCTGGACAGGGTGTGAGACCCAGTACTTC
CAPIWTGCETQYF
>14|many|TRBJ2-4|TRBD2|TRBV11-2
TGTGCCAGCAGCTTACCGGGGGGTGCAGACATTCAGTACTTC
CASSLPGGADIQYF
>14|many|TRBJ1-5|.|TRBV30
TGTGCCTGGAGTGTACGGGGCAGGCTGCAGCCCCAGCATTTT
CAWSVRGRLQPQHF
>15|.|TRBJ2-7|.|TRBV7-2
TGTGCCAGCAGCCCCCAGGGAATACTCCGAGACGAGCAGTACTTC
CASSPQGILRDEQYF
>14|.|TRBJ2-2|.|TRBV6-2/TRBV6-3
TGTGCCAGCAGCTCCTTCGGGACCTCCGGGGAGCTGTTTTTT
CASSSFGTSGELFF
>16|once|TRBJ2-2|TRBD2|TRBV11-2
TGTGCCAGCAGCCCCCCTTTAGCGGGGATGACCGGGGAGCTGTTTTTT
CASSPPLAGMTGELFF
>14|many|TRBJ2-7|.|TRBV20-1
TGCAGTGCTAATTCCCGGCTTGGGGGCCACGAGCAGTACTTC
CSANSRLGGHEQYF
>14|.|TRBJ1-2|.|TRBV19
TGTGCCAGTAGTATGGGGGTTTCTAACTATGGCTACACCTTC
CASSMGVSNYGYTF
>14|many|TRBJ1-5|TRBD1|TRBV2
TGTGCCAGCAGTGTAGGACAGGGTGGCCAGCCCCAGCATTTT
CASSVGQGGQPQHF
>14|.|TRBJ1-1|.|TRBV11-2
TGTGCCAGCAGCTTAGTCCAGGGGACAACTGAAGCTTTCTTT
CASSLVQGTTEAFF
>14|many|TRBJ2-2|.|TRBV27
TGTGCCAGCAGTTGGGCGACGAACACCGGGGAGCTGTTTTTT
CASSWATNTGELFF
>12|many|TRBJ1-1|.|TRBV29-1
TGCAGCGCCGGCGGACAGTCCACTGAAGCTTTCTTT
CSAGGQSTEAFF
>13|many|TRBJ1-2|.|TRBV6-1
TGTGCCAGCAGTGACACTCAGGACTATGGCTACACCTTC
CASSDTQDYGYTF
>19|.|TRBJ2-5|TRBD1|TRBV15
TGTGCCACCAGCAGTCCCGGGACAGGGGGTATGATATGGCTGGAGACCCAGTACTTC
CATSSPGTGGMIWLETQYF
>15|many|TRBJ2-2|.|TRBV5-1
TGCGCCAGCAGCTTACGGGGGGCCACCTTAGGGGAGCTGTTTTTT
CASSLRGATLGELFF
>13|many|TRBJ1-1|.|TRBV5-1
TGCGCCAGCAGCTTAGAGTCGTTCACTGAAGCTTTCTTT
CASSLESFTEAFF
>13|many|TRBJ1-1|.|TRBV11-3
TGTGCCAGCAGGAGTAGAGGTTGGACTGAAGCTTTCTTT
CASRSRGWTEAFF
>10|many|TRBJ2-5|.|TRBV29-1
TGCAGCGCTTGGAAAGAGACCCAGTACTTC
CSAWKETQYF
>17|many|TRBJ2-6|.|TRBV7-8
TGTGCCAGCAACGAATTGTGGCGGACCTCTGGGGCCAACGTCCTGACTTTC
CASNELWRTSGANVLTF
>13|many|TRBJ2-5|.|TRBV6-1
TGTGCCACCAGGGGTGGGGGGGTAGAGACCCAGTACTTC
CATRGGGVETQYF
>15|many|TRBJ2-7|.|TRBV29-1
TGCAGCGTTGAAGAAAGGGGCCGCAGCTCCTACGAGCAGTACTTC
CSVEERGRSSYEQYF
>14|many|TRBJ1-5|.|TRBV11-2
TGTGCCAGCAGCTTAGAATCCGGGAATCAGCCCCAGCATTTT
CASSLESGNQPQHF
>15|many|TRBJ2-5|.|TRBV18
TGTGCCAGCTCACCAGACCCGGGAGTAGGGGAGACCCAGTACTTC
CASSPDPGVGETQYF
>15|.|TRBJ2-7|TRBD2|TRBV6-5
TGTGCCAGCAGTTACTCGACTAGCGTTGCCTACGAGCAGTACTTC
CASSYSTSVAYEQYF
>14|.|TRBJ2-2|.|TRBV2
TGTGCCAGCATAGGGGGAACCAACACCGGGGAGCTGTTTTTT
CASIGGTNTGELFF
>14|many|TRBJ2-7|.|TRBV30
TGTGCCTGGAGTGTACGAAGGAGCTCCTACGAGCAGTACTTC
CAWSVRRSSYEQYF